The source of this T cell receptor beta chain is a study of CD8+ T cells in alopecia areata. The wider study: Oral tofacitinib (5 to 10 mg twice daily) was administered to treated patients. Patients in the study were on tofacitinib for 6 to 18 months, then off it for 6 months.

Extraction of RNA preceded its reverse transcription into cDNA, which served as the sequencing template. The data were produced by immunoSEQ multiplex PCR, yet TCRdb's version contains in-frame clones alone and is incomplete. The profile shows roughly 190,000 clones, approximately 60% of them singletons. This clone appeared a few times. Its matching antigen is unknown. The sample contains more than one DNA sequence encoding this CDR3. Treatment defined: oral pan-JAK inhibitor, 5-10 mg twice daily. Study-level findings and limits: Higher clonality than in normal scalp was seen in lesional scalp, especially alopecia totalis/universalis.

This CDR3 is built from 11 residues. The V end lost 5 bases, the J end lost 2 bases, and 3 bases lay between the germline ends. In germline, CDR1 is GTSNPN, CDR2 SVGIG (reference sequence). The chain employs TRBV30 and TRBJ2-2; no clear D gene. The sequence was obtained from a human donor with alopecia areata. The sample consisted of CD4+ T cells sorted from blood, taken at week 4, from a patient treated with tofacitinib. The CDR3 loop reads CAWQNTGELFF. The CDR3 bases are TGTGCCTGGCAAAACACCGGGGAGCTGTTTTTT.